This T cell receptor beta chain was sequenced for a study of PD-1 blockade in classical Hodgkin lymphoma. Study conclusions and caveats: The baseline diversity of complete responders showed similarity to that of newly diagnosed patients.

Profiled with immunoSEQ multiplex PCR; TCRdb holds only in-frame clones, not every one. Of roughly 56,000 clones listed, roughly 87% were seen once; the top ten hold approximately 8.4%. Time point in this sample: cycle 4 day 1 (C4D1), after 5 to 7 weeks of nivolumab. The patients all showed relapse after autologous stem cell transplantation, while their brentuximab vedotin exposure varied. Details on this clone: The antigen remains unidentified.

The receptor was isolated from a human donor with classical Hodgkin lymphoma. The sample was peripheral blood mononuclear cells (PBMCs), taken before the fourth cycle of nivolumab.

CDR3 sequence (DNA): TGTGCCAGCAGCTTAGAAAGCCTCCCCCCCCTCCACTTT. Protein sequence: CASSLESLPPLHF. The V gene is TRBV11-2, the J gene TRBJ1-6; no reliable D call. Trimming removed 0 bases from V and 13 bases from J, with 10 bases in between. The germline CDR1 and CDR2 sequences are SGHAT and FQNNGV. CDR3 size: 13 residues.